The clone carrying this T cell receptor (beta chain) was seen a handful of times. Its specificity is not known. The sample comes from a study of CD8 T cells in ankylosing spondylitis. Points from the study as a whole: Significant enrichment of disease-linked clones was reportedly seen in matched ankylosing spondylitis synovial fluid. For ankylosing spondylitis blood, a TCR beta motif of seven to nine highly homologous variants appeared characteristic.

TCRdb called the 5' RACE reads again in MiXCR, with one record for every CDR3 protein. The sample lists about 300,000 distinct CDR3 sequences; more than 9% were seen once. The J segment lost 4 bases and the V segment lost 5 bases, leaving 7 bases of the junction unmatched. Per germline, CDR1 SGHAT and CDR2 FQDESV (reference sequence). The CDR3 runs 14 residues. The TCR sequence derives from a female donor with ankylosing spondylitis or in good health (not recorded which). The chain recombines TRBV11-1 with TRBJ2-7, with 8 bases identical to TRBD1. Material for sequencing was blood, either unsorted or a sorted T cell fraction (not recorded which). CDR3 nucleotide sequence: TGTGCCAGCAGCCCCCGGGACAGGTTTTACGAGCAGTACTTC. Protein sequence: CASSPRDRFYEQYF.